By sample share, the clone carrying this TCR beta chain is large. The CDR3 has 16 amino acids. The V and J ends lost 3 bases and 3 bases respectively, with 17 bases between them. The TRBV12-4/TRBJ1-2 clonotypes were amplified using barcode primers with ligated adaptors. TCRdb reanalysed the multiplex PCR reads using MiXCR and keeps one entry per CDR3 protein. The repertoire holds under 200 distinct CDR3 sequences, with roughly 7.7% as singletons. The chain uses TRBV12-3 or TRBV12-4 and TRBJ1-2, with D unresolved. Input material: memory CD4+ T cells sorted from blood. This sample's subset: memory CD4+ T cells, CD4+CD45RO+CD25-. This receptor was obtained from a female donor with breast cancer. The chain's CDR3 is CASSFGHPRNHYGYTF. For the CDR3, the DNA is TGTGCCAGCAGTTTCGGGCACCCGAGGAACCACTATGGCTACACCTTC.